The 29 T cell receptor beta chains below come from one sample, sequenced in a study of blood T cell repertoires in COVID-19 (dated by TCRdb to 2018 to 2021). Library preparation employed the immunoSEQ multiplex PCR assay. The immuneACCESS repertoire file appears here via TCRdb, limited to in-frame rearrangements. These files lack a portion of the clones; in checked studies, under half of the deficit traces to unresolved V genes, and the cause of the others is not known. The sample profile shows around 200,000 clones; over 75% of them were found once. Approximately 5% of the sample belongs to the ten largest clones. Sequenced: peripheral blood. The receptors derive from a human donor in a cohort sampled during active COVID-19.

This clone came up once. This chain links TRBV30 with TRBJ1-6, with D perhaps TRBD1 (5 bases). Germline V CDR1 and CDR2: GTSNPN, SVGIG (reference sequence). This CDR3 is built from 14 residues. Trimming removed 0 bases from V and 10 bases from J, with 13 bases in between. CDR3 residues: CAWSVRDRVSPLHF. The CDR3 DNA is TGTGCCTGGAGTGTACGAGACAGAGTGTCACCCCTCCACTTT.

V usage is TRBV14 and J usage is TRBJ2-2; 7 bases match TRBD1. CDR1 SGHDN and CDR2 FVKESK come from the germline V gene. CDR3 length: 16 amino acids. The V segment lost 5 bases and the J segment 0 bases; nucleotides outside the gene matches: 6. In nucleotides, the CDR3 is TGTGCCAGCAGCTACCGACAGGGCCCGAACACCGGGGAGCTGTTTTTT. Translated: CASSYRQGPNTGELFF. Full variable domain (remainder filled in from reference TRBV14 and TRBJ2-2): EAGVTQFPSHSVIEKGQTVTLRCDPISGHDNLYWYRRVMGKEIKFLLHFVKESKQDESGMPNNRFLAERTGGTYSTLKVQPAELEDSGVYFCASSYRQGPNTGELFFGEGSRLTVL.

The chain carries TRBV6-5 and TRBJ1-4; possible D gene TRBD1, 5 bases. Trimming took 0 bases from V and 4 from J, leaving 9 bases between them. Germline lookup yields CDR1 MNHEY and CDR2 SVGAGI. The CDR3 runs to 15 residues. The CDR3 loop reads CASSYSGTSNEKLFF. In DNA form, the CDR3 reads TGTGCCAGCAGTTACTCGGGGACTAGTAATGAAAAACTGTTTTTT.

This clone was detected only a few times. The chain has TRBV5-6 and TRBJ2-7; 9 bases match TRBD1. The CDR3 totals 15 residues. CDR1 and CDR2 (germline): SGHDT, YYEEEE. The V gene end was trimmed by 5 bases and the J gene end by 6 bases; junction bases not matched to a gene: 12. The CDR3: CASSQQGAGRSEQYF. Here the CDR3 DNA reads TGTGCCAGCAGTCAACAGGGGGCGGGTCGCTCCGAGCAGTACTTC.

This clone was seen a handful of times. This chain joins TRBV11-1 and TRBJ1-1; 9 positions match TRBD1. This CDR3 has 15 residues. Germline V lookup: CDR1 SGHAT, CDR2 FQDESV (reference sequence). Trimming removed 5 bases from V and 8 bases from J; junction bases left unmatched: 12. For the CDR3, the DNA is TGTGCCAGCAGCATGGGACAGGGAAGGAGGGTCGAAGCTTTCTTT. It translates to CASSMGQGRRVEAFF. Based on the CDR3 plus reference TRBV11-1 and TRBJ1-1, the full variable domain is EAEVAQSPRYKITEKSQAVAFWCDPISGHATLYWYRQILGQGPELLVQFQDESVVDDSQLPKDRFSAERLKGVDSTLKIQPAELGDSAMYLCASSMGQGRRVEAFFGQGTRLTVV.

V gene TRBV6-2 or TRBV6-3 combines with J gene TRBJ1-1; 8 positions agree with TRBD1. The junction had 10 bases not matched to a gene; V was cut back by 0 bases and J by 1 base. This CDR3 has 18 amino acids. Germline V gene lookup returns CDR1 MNHEY and CDR2 SVGEGT. In nucleotides, the CDR3 is TGTGCCAGCAGTTACTCGAGGCGGACAGGGTTTGGGAACACTGAAGCTTTCTTT. Residues: CASSYSRRTGFGNTEAFF.

CDR3 bases: TGTGCCAGCAGTTACGGAGGGGACCCCTCCTACGAGCAGTACTTC. This codes for CASSYGGDPSYEQYF. The rearrangement joins TRBV6-5 to TRBJ2-7; weak D call: TRBD2 (6 bases). Germline lookup yields CDR1 MNHEY and CDR2 SVGAGI. The CDR3 is made up of 15 amino acids. Between the trimmed V and J ends, which lost 2 bases and 0 bases, there was a span of 11 bases.

The chain carries TRBV7-2 and TRBJ1-4, with D tentatively TRBD1 (6 bases). This CDR3 has 14 amino acids. V was shortened by 5 bases and J by 10 bases, with 17 bases between the two germline ends. Looked up from germline, CDR1 is SGHTA and CDR2 is FQGNSA. The CDR3 DNA is TGTGCCAGCAGCATTGACGTGGGGGCGGGAAAACTGTTTTTT. Translation gives CASSIDVGAGKLFF.

The chain carries TRBV7-3 and TRBJ1-3, with TRBD1 matching over 8 bases. CDR1 is SGHTA, CDR2 FQGTGA, per germline. The CDR3 has 18 amino acids. J was trimmed by 0 bases and V by 0 bases; bases with no gene match: 7. The CDR3: CASSLTGTGHSSGNTIYF. The CDR3 DNA is TGTGCCAGCAGCTTAACTGGGACAGGTCACTCCTCTGGAAACACCATATATTTT. The complete variable domain, with remaining parts taken from reference TRBV7-3 and TRBJ1-3, reads GAGVSQTPSNKVTEKGKYVELRCDPISGHTALYWYRQSLGQGPEFLIYFQGTGAADDSGLPNDRFFAVRPEGSVSTLKIQRTERGDSAVYLCASSLTGTGHSSGNTIYFGEGSWLTVV.

This sequence joins TRBV29-1 and TRBJ1-2, with D tentatively TRBD1 (6 bases). CDR1 and CDR2 from the germline V gene are SQVTM and ANQGSEA. The CDR3 contains 11 residues. With 6 bases removed from V and 3 bases from J, the gap between germline ends came to 8 bases. The CDR3 here is CSVDRDYGYTF. The CDR3 DNA reads TGCAGCGTGGACAGAGACTATGGCTACACCTTC.

This chain uses TRBV9 with TRBJ2-3; TRBD2 matches at 7 bases. This CDR3 contains 14 residues. The germline V gene has CDR1 SGDLS and CDR2 YYNGEE. The V and J ends lost 4 bases and 1 base, in that order; junction bases with no gene match: 3. The CDR3 here is CASSTGLGTDTQYF. The CDR3 DNA is TGTGCCAGCAGCACAGGACTAGGCACAGATACGCAGTATTTT.

The chain carries TRBV7-2 and TRBJ2-2, with a tentative D call TRBD2 (5 bases). CDR1 SGHTA and CDR2 FQGNSA come from the germline V gene. This CDR3 is 15 amino acids long. Trimming took 3 bases from V and 0 from J, leaving 8 bases between them. In DNA, the CDR3 is TGTGCCAGCAGCTTGGCTAGCACGAACACCGGGGAGCTGTTTTTT. Amino acid sequence: CASSLASTNTGELFF.

This clone was picked up many times. V is TRBV27 and J is TRBJ2-1; D perhaps matches TRBD1 (6 bases). The CDR3 is 15 amino acids. The germline V and J ends were trimmed by 3 bases and 0 bases, with 9 bases remaining between them. CDR1 and CDR2 (germline): MNHEY, SMNVEV (reference sequence). The CDR3 region has the DNA TGTGCCAGCAGTTTGGACAGTAGCTCCTACAATGAGCAGTTCTTC. It encodes CASSLDSSSYNEQFF.

The chain is built from TRBV6-1 and TRBJ2-1; 8 nucleotides line up with TRBD2. This CDR3 spans 16 amino acids. The V gene's germline CDR1 is MNHNS and CDR2 SASEGT. The ends lost 0 bases at V and 3 bases at J; junction bases unmatched: 4. This CDR3 is CASSEAGAGGYNEQFF. CDR3 nucleotides: TGTGCCAGCAGTGAAGCAGGGGCGGGAGGCTACAATGAGCAGTTCTTC.

J is TRBJ2-7 and V is TRBV6-6; 8 bases fit TRBD2. The V gene's germline CDR1 is MNHNY and CDR2 SVGAGI (reference sequence). CDR3 length equals 14 residues. V shed 7 bases, J shed 7 bases, and the junction held 12 bases outside the gene matches. DNA for the CDR3: TGTGCCAGCACCCCCCGGGGGGGGAAATTGGAGCAGTACTTC. This sequence encodes CASTPRGGKLEQYF.

This chain connects TRBV27 to TRBJ2-7; TRBD2 matches at 9 bases. V lost 5 bases to trimming and J lost 3 bases; unmatched junction nucleotides: 5. The CDR3 runs 14 residues. Germline V gene data show CDR1 as MNHEY and CDR2 as SMNVEV (reference sequence). CDR3 DNA: TGTGCCAGCAGTCCGGGACTAGCCTTCTACGAGCAGTACTTC. It is translated as CASSPGLAFYEQYF.

This chain uses TRBV2 with TRBJ1-5, with a possible D match to TRBD1 (6 bases). Germline V gene data show CDR1 as SNHLY and CDR2 as FYNNEI. The CDR3 spans 15 residues. V was clipped by 6 bases and J by 0 bases, with 12 bases between them. CDR3 loop: CASSLDSHSNQPQHF. CDR3 nucleotides: TGTGCCAGCAGCTTGGACAGCCATAGCAATCAGCCCCAGCATTTT.

The rearrangement uses TRBV6-5 and TRBJ1-5; TRBD1 matches at 10 bases. Germline CDR1 and CDR2: MNHEY and SVGAGI. The CDR3 length is 14 residues. V gave up 6 bases and J gave up 7 bases; unmatched junction bases: 6. CDR3 residues: CASRRQGARQPQHF. The CDR3 DNA reads as TGTGCCAGCAGGCGACAGGGGGCGCGGCAGCCCCAGCATTTT.

This rearrangement joins TRBV7-2 to TRBJ2-7; TRBD1 aligns across 9 bases. The germline V gene encodes CDR1 SGHTA and CDR2 FQGNSA. This CDR3 contains 15 residues. The V gene end was trimmed by 2 bases and the J gene end by 10 bases; junction bases not matched to a gene: 12. CDR3 protein: CASSLTRTGEVEQYF. The DNA for the CDR3 is TGTGCCAGCAGCTTAACCCGGACAGGGGAGGTGGAACAGTACTTC.

The chain links TRBV4-1 to TRBJ2-1; 15 bases fit TRBD2. Germline loops: CDR1 MGHRA, CDR2 YSYEKL. CDR3 length: 15 residues. The V and J ends lost 5 bases and 6 bases, in that order; junction bases with no gene match: 2. The CDR3: CASSWTSGRANEQFF. The CDR3 DNA reads TGCGCCAGCAGCTGGACTAGCGGGAGGGCCAATGAGCAGTTCTTC.

The gene calls are TRBV7-9 and TRBJ2-6; TRBD2 matches 11 bases. The CDR3 length is 18 residues. Unmatched junction bases numbered 5, after V lost 4 bases and J lost 0 bases. Germline lookup yields CDR1 SEHNR and CDR2 FQNEAQ (reference sequence). The CDR3 DNA follows: TGTGCCAGCAGCTCGGGACTAGCGGTAGCCTCTGGGGCCAACGTCCTGACTTTC. As protein: CASSSGLAVASGANVLTF.

There are a few counts of this clone. This chain connects TRBV7-9 to TRBJ2-7, with TRBD1 matching over 7 bases. The CDR3 runs 16 residues. The germline gives CDR1 SEHNR, CDR2 FQNEAQ (reference sequence). Trimming at V came to 5 bases and at J to 0 bases, leaving 10 bases not matched to a gene. CDR3 nucleotide sequence: TGTGCCAGCAGCCCACGGACAGGTCCCGGCTCCTACGAGCAGTACTTC. Translated: CASSPRTGPGSYEQYF.

The rearrangement joins TRBV5-4 to TRBJ2-7; 11 bases match TRBD1. CDR3 length equals 15 residues. Trimming took 2 bases from V and 4 from J; bases not matched to a gene: 5. From germline, CDR1 is SGHNT and CDR2 YYREEE (reference sequence). The CDR3 DNA follows: TGTGCCAGCAGCTTTCGGACAGGGGGCGCATACGAGCAGTACTTC. As protein: CASSFRTGGAYEQYF.

The J gene is TRBJ1-2, the V gene TRBV5-4; D is undetermined. Deletions cut 0 bases from V and 5 bases from J, with 14 bases between. The CDR3 extends over 15 amino acids. CDR1 is SGHNT and CDR2 is YYREEE in the germline V gene (reference sequence). The CDR3 protein is CASSLARAMNYGYTF. CDR3 bases: TGTGCCAGCAGCTTGGCGAGGGCAATGAATTATGGCTACACCTTC. Full variable domain (rest looked up from reference TRBV5-4 and TRBJ1-2): ETGVTQSPTHLIKTRGQQVTLRCSSQSGHNTVSWYQQALGQGPQFIFQYYREEENGRGNFPPRFSGLQFPNYSSELNVNALELDDSALYLCASSLARAMNYGYTFGSGTRLTVV.

V gene TRBV28 combines with J gene TRBJ1-4; D uncertain. The CDR3 covers 12 residues. The germline V gene has CDR1 MDHEN and CDR2 SYDVKM. Trimming left V 5 bases short and J 7 bases short, with 8 bases between. In DNA, the CDR3 is TGTGCCAGCAGTCCGGTTCTTGAAAAACTGTTTTTT. Translated: CASSPVLEKLFF.

The chain uses TRBV7-2 and TRBJ1-2; D might be TRBD1 (6 bases). V lost 2 bases and J lost 2, with 12 bases in between. CDR1 is SGHTA, CDR2 FQGNSA, per germline. There are 15 residues in the CDR3. CDR3 loop: CASSLSRTVNYGYTF. CDR3 in DNA: TGTGCCAGCAGCTTATCAAGGACAGTAAACTATGGCTACACCTTC.

The chain combines TRBV7-8 with TRBJ1-5; no firm D call. Germline V lookup: CDR1 SGHVS, CDR2 FQNEAQ. V lost 0 bases to trimming and J lost 7 bases, with 4 bases between them. The CDR3 length is 12 residues. In nucleotides, the CDR3 is TGTGCCAGCAGCTTAGCCTTCCAGCCCCAGCATTTT. It yields the protein CASSLAFQPQHF.

V gene TRBV6-2 or TRBV6-3 combines with J gene TRBJ2-4, with a weak D call TRBD1 (5 bases). The germline gives CDR1 MNHEY, CDR2 SVGEGT. The CDR3 totals 15 residues. V lost 6 bases, J lost 1 base, and 13 bases lay in between. The CDR3 DNA sequence: TGTGCCAGCAGCGCCACGCAGGGCGCCAAAAACATTCAGTACTTC. Amino acid sequence: CASSATQGAKNIQYF.

V usage is TRBV7-8 and J usage is TRBJ2-7, with 11 nucleotides matching TRBD2. CDR1 is SGHVS, CDR2 FQNEAQ, per germline. V shed 2 bases, J shed 3 bases, and the junction held 12 bases outside the gene matches. The CDR3 extends over 18 amino acids. CDR3 sequence (DNA): TGTGCCAGCAGCTTACAACCGGGACTAGCGGCTTCTTACTACGAGCAGTACTTC. Translating it yields CASSLQPGLAASYYEQYF.